These 13 T cell receptor beta chains came from one sample sequenced in a study of graft-versus-host responses after intestinal transplantation. The antigens of these receptors remain unknown. Some clones are missing from TCRdb's copy, which holds only in-frame ones; the method was immunoSEQ multiplex PCR. The table lists about 100,000 clones, 80% to 90% of them singletons. The material sequenced was unstimulated CD4+ T cells sorted from spleen or lymph node cells, taken before transplant. These receptors came from a human donor who was the organ donor for an intestinal transplant.

The chain carries TRBV9 and TRBJ1-2, with 8 bases aligning to TRBD1. CDR3 length: 13 amino acids. The junction had 6 bases not matched to a gene; V was cut back by 4 bases and J by 7 bases. CDR1 and CDR2 (germline): SGDLS, YYNGEE. The CDR3 reads CASSPTGGVGYTF. The CDR3 DNA reads as TGTGCCAGCAGCCCAACAGGGGGGGTTGGCTACACCTTC.

The chain combines TRBV10-1 with TRBJ2-5, with 11 bases that match TRBD1. The CDR3 has 15 amino acids. Germline V CDR1 and CDR2: WNHNN, SYGVQD (reference sequence). J lost 6 bases, V lost 0 bases, and 3 bases had no gene match. Written as DNA, the CDR3 is TGCGCCAGCAGTGAGTCGGGACAGGGGGAGAAGACCCAGTACTTC. This translates into CASSESGQGEKTQYF.

This clone has just one count. This chain joins TRBV9 and TRBJ2-3; 9 bases match TRBD2. Per the germline V gene, CDR1 is SGDLS and CDR2 is YYNGEE. CDR3 length equals 14 residues. Trimming took 4 bases from V and 3 from J; bases not matched to a gene: 3. CDR3 nucleotide sequence: TGTGCCAGCAGCCCTAGCGGGACGACAGATACGCAGTATTTT. Its protein is CASSPSGTTDTQYF.

The chain carries TRBV6-5 and TRBJ1-2, with 10 bases fitting TRBD1. CDR1 and CDR2 (germline): MNHEY, SVGAGI. The CDR3 contains 15 residues. V lost 0 bases to trimming and J lost 10 bases; unmatched junction nucleotides: 8. Written as DNA, the CDR3 is TGTGCCAGCAGTTACTCCCCCGGGACAGGGGCCTTCTACACCTTC. This sequence encodes CASSYSPGTGAFYTF.

The chain joins TRBV5-1 to TRBJ2-7; D uncertain. The CDR3 runs 14 residues. V lost 4 bases to trimming and J lost 3 bases, with 14 bases between them. Looked up from germline, CDR1 is SGHRS and CDR2 is YFSETQ. Written as DNA, the CDR3 is TGCGCCAGCAGCCCTGACATCCGGAGCTACGAGCAGTACTTC. Protein product: CASSPDIRSYEQYF.

This chain joins TRBV4-1 and TRBJ1-1; 10 bases line up with TRBD1. The CDR3 length is 16 residues. Germline V lookup: CDR1 MGHRA, CDR2 YSYEKL. V lost 1 base to trimming and J lost 4 bases; unmatched junction nucleotides: 6. In DNA form, the CDR3 reads TGCGCCAGCAGCCAAGCAGGACAGGGGGTATTCACTGAAGCTTTCTTT. This gives the protein CASSQAGQGVFTEAFF.

The CDR3 spells CASSFQGAKNIQYF. The DNA of the CDR3 is TGCGCCAGCAGCTTCCAGGGAGCCAAAAACATTCAGTACTTC. The rearrangement uses TRBV5-1 and TRBJ2-4, with D maybe TRBD1 (5 bases). V lost 2 bases, J lost 0 bases, and 6 bases lay in between. The CDR3 is 14 residues long. CDR1 and CDR2 (germline): SGHRS, YFSETQ.

This clone was detected only a few times. The J gene is TRBJ2-2, the V gene TRBV2; 9 bases match TRBD2. The length of the CDR3 is 15 residues. CDR1 and CDR2 from the germline V gene are SNHLY and FYNNEI. The trim removed 1 base at V and 7 bases at J, leaving 4 bases unmatched. CDR3 bases: TGTGCCAGCAGTGAAGGTAGCGGGGGCCTCGGGGAGCTGTTTTTT. This codes for CASSEGSGGLGELFF.

The chain joins TRBV5-4 to TRBJ1-2; TRBD1 might be the D (6 bases). This CDR3 has 12 residues. Between the trimmed V and J ends, which lost 4 bases and 13 bases, there was a span of 17 bases. Germline loops: CDR1 SGHNT, CDR2 YYREEE (reference sequence). The CDR3 DNA reads as TGTGCCAGCAGCCGAGGGGAAGGGGGACCCACCTTC. Translated: CASSRGEGGPTF. Variable domain in full (rest from reference TRBV5-4 and TRBJ1-2): ETGVTQSPTHLIKTRGQQVTLRCSSQSGHNTVSWYQQALGQGPQFIFQYYREEENGRGNFPPRFSGLQFPNYSSELNVNALELDDSALYLCASSRGEGGPTFGSGTRLTVV.

The chain links TRBV7-9 to TRBJ2-3, with 12 bases aligning to TRBD2. With V trimmed by 6 bases and J by 4 bases, 8 bases remained unmatched. The CDR3 contains 16 residues. Germline-derived CDR1 and CDR2 are SEHNR and FQNEAQ (reference sequence). The CDR3 loop is CASRTSSGGAADTQYF. The DNA of the CDR3 is TGTGCCAGCAGGACCTCTAGCGGGGGGGCAGCAGATACGCAGTATTTT.

This clone has a single count. The J gene is TRBJ2-3, the V gene TRBV11-2; TRBD2 matches 16 bases. The CDR3 consists of 19 residues. Germline loops: CDR1 SGHAT, CDR2 FQNNGV. V trimming: 4 bases; J trimming: 6 bases; junction bases outside the gene matches: 13. The CDR3 DNA reads TGTGCCAGCAGCTCCGAATGGGGACTAGCGGGGGGGCCAGGGGATACGCAGTATTTT. This encodes CASSSEWGLAGGPGDTQYF.

The chain uses TRBV9 and TRBJ1-5; D might be TRBD1 (6 bases). The CDR3 extends over 15 amino acids. Per germline, CDR1 SGDLS and CDR2 YYNGEE. The V end was cut by 3 bases, the J end by 2 bases, with 12 bases between. The CDR3 DNA reads TGTGCCAGCAGCGAGGGGGGCAGCGGCAATCAGCCCCAGCATTTT. The encoded protein is CASSEGGSGNQPQHF.

This clone was seen only once. The CDR3: CASSSREFNGELFF. The CDR3 DNA sequence: TGTGCCAGCAGTTCCCGGGAGTTCAACGGGGAGCTGTTTTTT. The chain combines TRBV27 with TRBJ2-2; TRBD2 is a possible D gene (6 bases). CDR3 length equals 14 residues. The germline V gene has CDR1 MNHEY and CDR2 SMNVEV (reference sequence). Deletions cut 4 bases from V and 7 bases from J, with 13 bases between.